This T cell receptor beta chain was recorded in a study of CD8 T cells in ankylosing spondylitis. The CDR3 extends over 14 amino acids. The germline CDR1 and CDR2 sequences are SNHLY and FYNNEI. V lost 6 bases to trimming and J lost 0 bases, with 12 bases between them. The authors made TCR beta libraries by quantitative 5'-RACE with molecular barcodes. MiXCR was run by TCRdb on the 5' RACE reads, yielding one entry per CDR3 protein. Altogether about 750,000 distinct CDR3 sequences are present, under 20% being singletons, with the ten largest covering over 15%. Study results and caveats: Reported data indicate significant enrichment of disease-linked clones within matched ankylosing spondylitis synovial fluid. A subset of motif variants has previously been described in the synovial fluid and blood of reactive arthritis. Characteristic, it appeared, of ankylosing spondylitis blood was a TCR beta motif of seven or eight highly homologous variants. Disease-linked clones were CD8+ and relatively rare in peripheral blood.

As for this clonotype: Its antigen is not known.

Sequenced input: blood, either unsorted or a sorted T cell fraction (not recorded which). The TCR comes from a male donor with ankylosing spondylitis. This chain links TRBV2 with TRBJ2-7; possibly TRBD1 or TRBD2 for D (5 bases each). In DNA, the CDR3 is TGTGCCAGCAGGGGACCTTCCAGCTCCTACGAGCAGTACTTC. Protein sequence: CASRGPSSSYEQYF.